A single sample is the source of the 32 T cell receptor beta chains below, sequenced in a study of blood T cell repertoires in COVID-19. Assay: immunoSEQ multiplex PCR; the TCRdb copy retains only in-frame clones and omits some. The table has 280,000 or so clones, about nine tenths seen once. The specimen was peripheral blood. The source of these receptors is a young woman who had recovered from COVID-19.

The chain uses TRBV7-3 and TRBJ2-6; D is perhaps TRBD2 (6 bases). Trimming took off 5 bases at V and 0 bases at J, with 11 bases between the two ends. Germline values: CDR1 SGHTA, CDR2 FQGTGA. The CDR3 runs 16 residues. CDR3 DNA sequence: TGTGCCAGCAGCATGGGACTGAGCTCTGGGGCCAACGTCCTGACTTTC. This gives the protein CASSMGLSSGANVLTF.

This clone appeared once. CDR3 residues: CASSEAWGPNTEAFF. The CDR3 DNA is TGTGCCAGCAGTGAAGCGTGGGGGCCCAACACTGAAGCTTTCTTT. V usage is TRBV6-1 and J usage is TRBJ1-1; D might be TRBD1 (6 bases). Germline-derived CDR1 and CDR2 are MNHNS and SASEGT. This CDR3 is 15 amino acids long. The V gene lost 0 bases and the J gene lost 2 bases, with 10 bases spanning the gap.

The DNA for the CDR3 is TGTGCCAGCAGCCAAACCGGGGGGTCCTACGAGCAGTACTTC. This sequence encodes CASSQTGGSYEQYF. The chain has TRBV3-1 (or the pseudogene TRBV3-2) and TRBJ2-7, with 7 bases aligning to TRBD2. This CDR3 contains 14 residues. Germline loops: CDR1 LGHDT, CDR2 YNNKEL (reference sequence). V shed 2 bases and J 1 base; nucleotides not matched to a gene: 2.

This chain joins TRBV7-8 and TRBJ2-5; D perhaps matches TRBD2 (5 bases). The CDR3 runs to 13 residues. The V gene's germline CDR1 is SGHVS and CDR2 FQNEAQ. V was shortened by 4 bases and J by 0 bases, with 6 bases between the two germline ends. The CDR3 DNA reads as TGTGCCAGCAGCTCCGGGAACCAAGAGACCCAGTACTTC. Its translation is CASSSGNQETQYF.

The J gene is TRBJ2-1, the V gene TRBV4-2; weak D call: TRBD1 (7 bases). This CDR3 has 17 residues. The V gene's germline CDR1 is LGHNA and CDR2 YNFKEQ. V lost 0 bases, J lost 9 bases, and 21 bases lay in between. Here the CDR3 DNA reads TGTGCCAGCAGCCAAGATTGGGCGGGACAGAGAAGCGGTGAGCAGTTCTTC. Protein sequence: CASSQDWAGQRSGEQFF.

V gene TRBV12-2 combines with J gene TRBJ1-4; no check of the table's D call, TRBD1, against the DNA was made. TRBV12-2 is noted as a pseudogene. The CDR3 is 18 residues long. CDR3 DNA sequence: TGTGCAAGTCGCTTACCAGGGGCAAATCCAGGGCCGAATGAAAAACTGTTTTTT. It encodes CASRLPGANPGPNEKLFF.

This chain joins TRBV4-1 and TRBJ1-4; 7 bases map to TRBD1. The germline V gene encodes CDR1 MGHRA and CDR2 YSYEKL. V shed 1 base and J 8 bases; nucleotides not matched to a gene: 7. The CDR3 has 15 amino acids. CDR3 loop: CASSQGQGVWEKLFF. The CDR3 DNA is TGCGCCAGCAGCCAAGGGCAGGGGGTTTGGGAAAAACTGTTTTTT.

The genes are TRBV2 and TRBJ2-6; D not resolved. Trimming stripped 6 bases from V and 4 bases from J, with 7 bases between. This CDR3 has 13 amino acids. Germline-derived CDR1 and CDR2 are SNHLY and FYNNEI. Here the CDR3 DNA reads TGTGCCAGCAGGGGCGAGGGGGCCAACGTCCTGACTTTC. Protein: CASRGEGANVLTF.

The CDR3 reads CASSVPGQGREKLFF. CDR3 coding DNA: TGTGCCAGCAGCGTTCCGGGACAGGGGCGTGAAAAACTGTTTTTT. The V gene is TRBV5-6, the J gene TRBJ1-4, with 10 nucleotides matching TRBD1. Trimming took 4 bases from V and 7 from J; bases not matched to a gene: 7. The length of the CDR3 is 15 residues. Germline V gives CDR1 SGHDT, CDR2 YYEEEE.

The chain recombines TRBV14 with TRBJ1-4; 7 bases are shared with TRBD1. The germline V gene encodes CDR1 SGHDN and CDR2 FVKESK. J gave up 11 bases and V 0 bases, and 12 bases lay outside the gene matches. The CDR3 runs 16 residues. The CDR3 sequence is CASSQDPHLDRDKLFF. The CDR3 nucleotides are TGTGCCAGCAGCCAAGACCCCCACCTAGACAGGGACAAACTGTTTTTT.

This clone was seen once. The chain joins TRBV7-2 to TRBJ2-3; 12 bases match TRBD2. J gave up 5 bases and V 5 bases, and 8 bases lay outside the gene matches. This CDR3 is built from 16 residues. Germline assignment: CDR1 SGHTA and CDR2 FQGNSA. CDR3 nucleotides: TGTGCCAGCAGCCATCTAGCGGGGGGGAGGGGAGATACGCAGTATTTT. Its translation is CASSHLAGGRGDTQYF.

J is TRBJ1-2 and V is TRBV27; D is possibly TRBD1 (5 bases). V was cut by 1 base and J by 3 bases, with 12 bases left in between. Looked up from germline, CDR1 is MNHEY and CDR2 is SMNVEV (reference sequence). The CDR3 is 15 amino acids. The CDR3 protein is CASSLLGRTDYGYTF. CDR3 DNA: TGTGCCAGCAGTTTATTGGGGCGAACCGACTATGGCTACACCTTC.

The J gene is TRBJ2-5, the V gene TRBV4-1, with no clear D. The CDR3 length is 12 residues. V was pared by 4 bases and J by 4 bases, with 7 bases between. Germline lookup yields CDR1 MGHRA and CDR2 YSYEKL. CDR3 coding DNA: TGCGCCAGCAGCCCCGAGTTAGAGACCCAGTACTTC. As protein: CASSPELETQYF.

V and J are TRBV2 and TRBJ2-5; 10 bases match TRBD1. CDR3 length equals 14 residues. V dropped 3 bases and J dropped 2; count of bases not matched to a gene: 0. CDR1 is SNHLY, CDR2 FYNNEI, per germline. Written as DNA, the CDR3 is TGTGCCAGCAGTGAGGACAGGGGGCAAGAGACCCAGTACTTC. This gives the protein CASSEDRGQETQYF.

This rearrangement joins TRBV7-2 to TRBJ1-1; D is undetermined. The germline V gene encodes CDR1 SGHTA and CDR2 FQGNSA. V shed 5 bases and J shed 3 bases, with 13 bases lying between them. The CDR3 runs 14 residues. The CDR3 nucleotides read TGTGCCAGCAGCCTAAGGGTGAGGGACACTGAAGCTTTCTTT. Amino acids: CASSLRVRDTEAFF.

V usage is TRBV2 and J usage is TRBJ1-1, with 7 bases fitting TRBD1. The CDR3 has 14 amino acids. V lost 6 bases and J lost 4; bases outside the gene matches: 8. CDR1 is SNHLY and CDR2 is FYNNEI in the germline V gene. The DNA for the CDR3 is TGTGCCAGCAGCCGCGGACAGGTAGGCACTGAAGCTTTCTTT. Amino acids: CASSRGQVGTEAFF.

This clone was seen more than once but under ten times. The chain joins TRBV3-1 (or the pseudogene TRBV3-2) to TRBJ2-5; 15 nucleotides align to TRBD2. This CDR3 region has 17 residues. Trimming cost V 6 bases and J 4 bases; bases outside gene matches: 9. CDR1 is LGHDT and CDR2 is YNNKEL in the germline V gene (reference sequence). DNA of the CDR3: TGTGCCAGCAGAGCGTGGACTAGCGGGGGGGGGTCAGAGACCCAGTACTTC. Translated: CASRAWTSGGGSETQYF.

The rearrangement uses TRBV6-1 and TRBJ1-2; 7 bases map to TRBD1. Unmatched junction bases numbered 5, after V lost 0 bases and J lost 1 base. The CDR3 runs 16 residues. From germline, CDR1 is MNHNS and CDR2 SASEGT. The CDR3 DNA follows: TGTGCCAGCAGTGAAGCGGGACAGCCGATTAACTATGGCTACACCTTC. Translated: CASSEAGQPINYGYTF.

The chain joins TRBV6-6 to TRBJ2-2; 9 nucleotides align to TRBD1. Trimming at V came to 2 bases and at J to 4 bases, leaving 5 bases not matched to a gene. CDR1 and CDR2 (germline): MNHNY, SVGAGI (reference sequence). This CDR3 has 16 residues. The CDR3 loop reads CASSYPGTGTTGELFF. CDR3 DNA: TGTGCCAGCAGTTACCCCGGGACAGGGACCACCGGGGAGCTGTTTTTT.

The J gene is TRBJ2-7, the V gene TRBV5-6, with D maybe TRBD2 (5 bases). V lost 1 base, J lost 2 bases, and 7 bases lay in between. In germline, CDR1 is SGHDT, CDR2 YYEEEE. The CDR3 has 13 residues. CDR3 DNA sequence: TGTGCCAGCAGCTTGTTTAGCGCCTACGAGCAGTACTTC. This translates into CASSLFSAYEQYF.

The rearrangement links TRBV19 to TRBJ2-7, with D perhaps TRBD1 (5 bases). CDR3 length: 16 residues. Per germline, CDR1 LNHDA and CDR2 SQIVND (reference sequence). The V end was cut by 1 base, the J end by 0 bases, with 13 bases between. The CDR3, as DNA: TGTGCCAGTAGTATAGGGGCCAGGGCCAGCTCCTACGAGCAGTACTTC. Amino acid sequence: CASSIGARASSYEQYF.

V usage is TRBV28 and J usage is TRBJ1-1; D call uncertain. The CDR3 runs 13 residues. CDR1 is MDHEN and CDR2 is SYDVKM in the germline V gene. The ends were cut back, 7 bases at V and 5 bases at J, with 14 bases in the middle. The CDR3 region has the DNA TGTGCCAGCACTTGGAGTTTATGGACTGAAGCTTTCTTT. This codes for CASTWSLWTEAFF.

This chain links TRBV7-3 with TRBJ2-7; possible D gene TRBD1, 5 bases. Germline V gene lookup returns CDR1 SGHTA and CDR2 FQGTGA. Trimming shortened V by 3 bases and J by 5 bases, and 17 bases separated the two germline ends. This CDR3 has 15 residues. The CDR3, as DNA: TGTGCCAGCAGCTTCGGTCAGGGCAGTTGGGACGAGCAGTACTTC. Protein: CASSFGQGSWDEQYF.

The gene calls are TRBV7-9 and TRBJ2-7, with a weak D call TRBD2 (5 bases). Per germline, CDR1 SEHNR and CDR2 FQNEAQ (reference sequence). This CDR3 is 13 amino acids long. The V end lost 2 bases, the J end lost 4 bases, and 9 bases lay between the germline ends. The CDR3, as DNA: TGTGCCAGCAGCTTACTCTCGGGATACGAGCAGTACTTC. Its protein product is CASSLLSGYEQYF.

This chain joins TRBV6-4 and TRBJ1-6; a weak D match, TRBD1 (6 bases). Trimming took 5 bases from V and 7 from J, leaving 9 bases between them. The germline CDR1 and CDR2 sequences are MRHNA and SNTAGT. The CDR3 runs to 13 residues. The CDR3 reads CASSRTANSPLHF. Written as DNA, the CDR3 is TGTGCCAGCAGTAGGACAGCCAATTCACCCCTCCACTTT.

The chain recombines TRBV5-4 with TRBJ1-6; possibly TRBD1 for D (5 bases). The V end lost 0 bases, the J end lost 10 bases, and 14 bases lay between the germline ends. This CDR3 spans 15 amino acids. Germline CDR1 and CDR2: SGHNT and YYREEE (reference sequence). The CDR3 DNA reads TGTGCCAGCAGCTTGGATATCCAGGGTGGATCACCCCTCCACTTT. It translates to CASSLDIQGGSPLHF.

The chain couples TRBV7-2 to TRBJ2-7; D unresolved. Trimming shortened V by 2 bases and J by 4 bases, and 9 bases separated the two germline ends. This CDR3 has 13 residues. CDR1 is SGHTA, CDR2 FQGNSA, per germline. The DNA of the CDR3 is TGTGCCAGCAGCTTAAGGCAGACTTACGAGCAGTACTTC. Encoded protein: CASSLRQTYEQYF.

The chain combines TRBV30 with TRBJ2-1; D is perhaps TRBD1 (5 bases). Trimming took 3 bases from V and 0 from J, leaving 18 bases between them. CDR1 and CDR2 from the germline V gene are GTSNPN and SVGIG (reference sequence). The CDR3 runs 17 residues. The CDR3 sequence is CAWRKYYRLSSYNEQFF. The CDR3 DNA reads TGTGCCTGGAGGAAATACTACAGGTTGAGCTCCTACAATGAGCAGTTCTTC. The variable domain in full, with the rest retrieved from reference TRBV30 and TRBJ2-1, is SQTIHQWPATLVQPVGSPLSLECTVEGTSNPNLYWYRQAAGRGLQLLFYSVGIGQISSEVPQNLSASRPQDRQFILSSKKLLLSDSGFYLCAWRKYYRLSSYNEQFFGPGTRLTVL.

The chain combines TRBV6-2 or TRBV6-3 with TRBJ1-2, with D possibly being TRBD1 (6 bases). The CDR3 consists of 13 residues. Trimming shortened V by 6 bases and J by 5 bases, and 13 bases separated the two germline ends. Per the germline V gene, CDR1 is MNHEY and CDR2 is SVGEGT. The CDR3 DNA reads TGTGCCAGCAGCACAGGGCCGGAGTATGGCTACACCTTC. It is translated as CASSTGPEYGYTF.

The genes are TRBV20-1 and TRBJ2-3; D unclear. V gave up 3 bases and J gave up 6 bases, with 7 bases separating them. There are 11 residues in the CDR3. Germline V gives CDR1 DFQATT, CDR2 SNEGSKA (reference sequence). The CDR3 loop is CSASPVDTQYF. The CDR3 region has the DNA TGCAGTGCTAGCCCAGTGGATACGCAGTATTTT.

The chain joins TRBV18 to TRBJ1-2; TRBD1 matches at 11 bases. With 3 bases clipped from V and 4 bases from J, the junction kept 16 bases outside the gene matches. The germline V gene encodes CDR1 KGHSH and CDR2 LQKENI. The CDR3 consists of 19 residues. The CDR3 loop is CASSPQRTGGSREGYGYTF. The CDR3 DNA reads TGTGCCAGCTCACCCCAACGGACAGGGGGCTCCCGCGAGGGCTATGGCTACACCTTC.

This clone has a single count. The chain links TRBV14 to TRBJ2-2; 7 bases are a match to TRBD1. Per germline, CDR1 SGHDN and CDR2 FVKESK. This CDR3 comprises 17 residues. Unmatched junction bases numbered 4, after V lost 0 bases and J lost 0 bases. CDR3 DNA: TGTGCCAGCAGCCAAGATCAGGGGGTTACGAACACCGGGGAGCTGTTTTTT. Translated, it gives CASSQDQGVTNTGELFF. The whole variable domain, remainder taken from reference TRBV14 and TRBJ2-2, is EAGVTQFPSHSVIEKGQTVTLRCDPISGHDNLYWYRRVMGKEIKFLLHFVKESKQDESGMPNNRFLAERTGGTYSTLKVQPAELEDSGVYFCASSQDQGVTNTGELFFGEGSRLTVL.